This T cell receptor gamma chain was captured by sequencing in a study of Vδ1+ human thymocytes. Study-wide results and limits: Unexpected Vdelta2 sequences could cause misinterpretation of bulk repertoire data. Approximately 20% of thymic delta-chain sequences were Vdelta2, with few Vdelta3, unlike blood Vdelta1+ controls. Highly polyclonal TRG and TRD repertoires with Gaussian CDR3 length distributions appeared in thymus.

This CDR3 contains 15 residues. Germline V gene lookup returns CDR1 EGSNGY and CDR2 YDSYNSKV. V lost 0 bases and J lost 3; bases outside the gene matches: 8. Extracted RNA was reverse transcribed into cDNA. The CDR3 regions were amplified by multiplex PCR from V-gene primers to a constant-region primer. TCRdb re-processed the multiplex PCR reads using CATT. Among 36,000 or so gamma-chain clones listed, around 21% were seen once. This clone was observed a few times. Its matching antigen is unknown. Alphabeta T cells were depleted, then CD3+ Vdelta1+ Vdelta2- thymocytes were FACS-sorted. Input material: Vdelta1+ gamma-delta thymocytes from the thymus. Described subset: FACS-sorted CD3+ TCRalphabeta- TCRVdelta1+ TCRVdelta2- thymocytes. This sequence was found in a girl under three years old who had congenital heart surgery. This rearrangement joins TRGV2 to TRGJ1 or TRGJ2. The CDR3 sequence is CATWDGRRGYYKKLF. Written as DNA, the CDR3 is TGTGCCACCTGGGACGGGCGAAGGGGTTATTATAAGAAACTCTTT.